This TCR beta chain was retrieved from a study of blood T cell repertoires in COVID-19. In the study's own analysis: Reference gene primer amplification yielded estimated nucleated cell counts. Profiled with immunoSEQ multiplex PCR; TCRdb holds only in-frame clones, not every one. V and J calls and clone size are copied from that table; D and trimming were computed from the DNA. The sample carries some 270,000 clones, about 86% recorded once. This TCR was recovered from a person aged 65 to 79 with COVID-19, enrolled during active disease. The sample taken for sequencing was peripheral blood.

The CDR3 bases are TGTGCCAGCAGCTCACCACAGAGAGCTAACTATGGCTACACCTTC. Protein product: CASSSPQRANYGYTF. The V gene is TRBV5-5, the J gene TRBJ1-2, with D uncertain. V lost 3 bases and J 0 bases, leaving 12 bases between the germline ends. The CDR3 runs 15 residues. Germline V gene lookup returns CDR1 SGHKS and CDR2 YYEKEE (reference sequence).